This TCR beta chain was obtained from a study of cytomegalovirus exposure and HLA in healthy donors. Study summary: Of around 400 genotyped donors, roughly 76% grouped in the Caucasian-associated ancestry cluster.

Study-wide results and limits: The listing of 150 to 200 TCR beta chains classed them as cytomegalovirus-associated. Later analysis suggested most CMV-associated TCR beta chains were HLA-restricted.

This clone was counted once. Its antigen is undetermined. Germline V gives CDR1 SGHVS, CDR2 FQNEAQ. Trimming stripped 1 base from V and 8 bases from J, with 12 bases between. The CDR3 covers 13 residues. Primers for the PCR totalled 60 Vbeta and 13 Jbeta. Some clones are missing from TCRdb's copy, which holds only in-frame ones; the method was immunoSEQ multiplex PCR. The sample records around 130,000 clones, about two thirds being singletons. The sequence was obtained from a man aged 40-49 years in good health and CMV-seropositive. This rearrangement joins TRBV7-8 to TRBJ2-7; D is ambiguous. The sample was PBMCs. CDR3 bases: TGTGCCAGCAGCTTAGTTTATGGGCCGCAGCAGTACTTC. It encodes CASSLVYGPQQYF.